These 24 T cell receptor beta chains originate from one sample sequenced in a study of blood T cell repertoires in COVID-19. Data came from immunoSEQ multiplex PCR; TCRdb stores just in-frame clones and leaves some out. The repertoire holds 300,000 to 350,000 clones, 75% to 90% seen once, with 5% in the top ten. Source material: PBMCs or T cells enriched from blood (not recorded which). Every receptor here comes from a man aged 25 to 40 who had recovered from COVID-19.

The chain employs TRBV5-1 and TRBJ2-3; 9 bases fit TRBD2. Germline CDR1 SGHRS, CDR2 YFSETQ. The trim removed 4 bases at V and 0 bases at J, leaving 6 bases unmatched. The CDR3 length is 16 residues. CDR3 amino acids: CASSPSGASSTDTQYF. The CDR3 nucleotides are TGCGCCAGCAGCCCTAGCGGGGCGTCTAGCACAGATACGCAGTATTTT. The full variable domain, rest sourced from reference TRBV5-1 and TRBJ2-3, is KAGVTQTPRYLIKTRGQQVTLSCSPISGHRSVSWYQQTPGQGLQFLFEYFSETQRNKGNFPGRFSGRQFSNSRSEMNVSTLELGDSALYLCASSPSGASSTDTQYFGPGTRLTVL.

This rearrangement joins TRBV18 to TRBJ1-5; 8 nucleotides align to TRBD1. CDR1 is KGHSH and CDR2 is LQKENI in the germline V gene. This CDR3 contains 15 residues. V dropped 2 bases and J dropped 6; count of bases not matched to a gene: 6. The CDR3 sequence: CASSPTGTGIQPQHF. In DNA form, the CDR3 reads TGTGCCAGCTCACCAACCGGGACAGGTATTCAGCCCCAGCATTTT. The whole variable domain, filled in from reference TRBV18 and TRBJ1-5, reads NAGVMQNPRHLVRRRGQEARLRCSPMKGHSHVYWYRQLPEEGLKFMVYLQKENIIDESGMPKERFSAEFPKEGPSILRIQQVVRGDSAAYFCASSPTGTGIQPQHFGDGTRLSIL.

V and J are TRBV6-6 and TRBJ2-3, with 8 bases aligning to TRBD2. The J segment lost 3 bases and the V segment lost 5 bases, leaving 4 bases of the junction unmatched. CDR3 length: 14 amino acids. Germline CDR1 and CDR2: MNHNY and SVGAGI (reference sequence). CDR3 sequence (DNA): TGTGCCAGCAGTCCAGGCGGGGGGACAGATACGCAGTATTTT. It encodes CASSPGGGTDTQYF.

Here the CDR3 DNA reads TGCGCCAGCAGCTCCGGGACAGGGGGCCGGGAGACCCAGTACTTC. Amino acids: CASSSGTGGRETQYF. The genes are TRBV5-1 and TRBJ2-5; TRBD1 agrees at 12 bases. Germline-derived CDR1 and CDR2 are SGHRS and YFSETQ. This CDR3 spans 15 amino acids. V shed 3 bases, J shed 5 bases, and the junction held 5 bases outside the gene matches. The full variable domain, with the rest looked up from reference TRBV5-1 and TRBJ2-5, is KAGVTQTPRYLIKTRGQQVTLSCSPISGHRSVSWYQQTPGQGLQFLFEYFSETQRNKGNFPGRFSGRQFSNSRSEMNVSTLELGDSALYLCASSSGTGGRETQYFGPGTRLLVL.

The CDR3 is CASRTGVEQYF. The CDR3 nucleotides are TGTGCCAGCAGAACAGGGGTCGAGCAGTACTTC. This rearrangement joins TRBV2 to TRBJ2-7; 7 bases align to TRBD1. J gave up 6 bases and V 6 bases, and 2 bases lay outside the gene matches. The CDR3 runs to 11 residues. From germline, CDR1 is SNHLY and CDR2 FYNNEI.

Points on this clone: It is unclear where the CDR3 begins or ends on the DNA, so no DNA is shown, and the CDR3 is as TCRdb lists it. The chain has TRBV5-4 and TRBJ1-6. Germline-derived CDR1 and CDR2 are SGHNT and YYREEE (reference sequence). The CDR3 totals 15 residues, both ends included. The CDR3 region is CASSFGPGDNSPLHF.

The gene calls are TRBV9 and TRBJ2-7, with 8 bases lining up with TRBD2. CDR1 and CDR2 (germline): SGDLS, YYNGEE. This CDR3 is 16 amino acids long. J lost 4 bases, V lost 3 bases, and 12 bases had no gene match. The CDR3 DNA is TGTGCCAGCAGCGGAGCCCCTGGAGCGGGGGTTTACGAGCAGTACTTC. This translates into CASSGAPGAGVYEQYF.

This sequence joins TRBV2 and TRBJ2-7; unclear D gene. The V gene's germline CDR1 is SNHLY and CDR2 FYNNEI. The CDR3 sequence is 16 residues long. V lost 4 bases and J lost 4, with 20 bases in between. CDR3 bases: TGTGCCAGCAGTGCCACCCTCTTATTGTCCTATTACGAGCAGTACTTC. Translated, it gives CASSATLLLSYYEQYF.

This chain uses TRBV7-9 with TRBJ1-6, with no clear D. There are 12 residues in the CDR3. V was clipped by 5 bases and J by 7 bases, with 6 bases between them. In germline, CDR1 is SEHNR, CDR2 FQNEAQ (reference sequence). CDR3 DNA sequence: TGTGCCAGCAGCCTCTTCAATTCACCCCTCCACTTT. Protein: CASSLFNSPLHF.

The V gene is TRBV3-1 (or the pseudogene TRBV3-2), the J gene TRBJ1-3; D gene ambiguous. Germline V lookup: CDR1 LGHDT, CDR2 YNNKEL (reference sequence). This CDR3 region has 17 residues. V dropped 3 bases and J dropped 0 bases, with 15 bases sitting between them. The CDR3 DNA reads as TGTGCCAGCAGCCACCTTCGAGGCGGTATCTCTGGAAACACCATATATTTT. This translates into CASSHLRGGISGNTIYF.

This sequence joins TRBV7-2 and TRBJ2-3; D might be TRBD2 (6 bases). The V gene lost 5 bases and the J gene lost 2 bases, with 14 bases spanning the gap. The CDR3 is made up of 15 amino acids. From germline, CDR1 is SGHTA and CDR2 FQGNSA. CDR3 bases: TGTGCCAGCAGCCTGGGACTTCCCAACACAGATACGCAGTATTTT. It codes for CASSLGLPNTDTQYF.

The V and J genes are TRBV5-1 and TRBJ2-7; 8 nucleotides align to TRBD1. The length of the CDR3 is 17 residues. Germline-derived CDR1 and CDR2 are SGHRS and YFSETQ. The V gene end was trimmed by 4 bases and the J gene end by 3 bases; junction bases not matched to a gene: 15. The DNA of the CDR3 is TGCGCCAGCAGCCAGAGACTCGGACAGGGACGTGACTACGAGCAGTACTTC. It translates to CASSQRLGQGRDYEQYF.

The gene calls are TRBV5-4 and TRBJ1-3; D possibly corresponds to TRBD1 (6 bases). The CDR3 loop spans 15 amino acids. The germline V gene encodes CDR1 SGHNT and CDR2 YYREEE (reference sequence). V was clipped by 3 bases and J by 1 base, with 11 bases between them. The CDR3 nucleotides are TGTGCCAGCAGCTCTGCGGGGGCATCTGGAAACACCATATATTTT. It codes for CASSSAGASGNTIYF.

The chain links TRBV27 to TRBJ1-5, with D possibly matching TRBD1 (5 bases). The CDR3 contains 16 residues. The V and J ends lost 2 bases and 6 bases respectively, with 17 bases between them. From germline, CDR1 is MNHEY and CDR2 SMNVEV (reference sequence). The CDR3 is CASSLGSGPRGQPQHF. CDR3 DNA sequence: TGTGCCAGCAGTTTAGGTAGCGGTCCGAGGGGTCAGCCCCAGCATTTT.

V and J are TRBV2 and TRBJ1-1, with 8 bases matching TRBD1. Trimming at V came to 4 bases and at J to 5 bases, leaving 9 bases not matched to a gene. CDR3 length: 15 residues. CDR1 and CDR2 (germline): SNHLY, FYNNEI. The CDR3 spells CASSAVRGQRTEAFF. The CDR3 bases are TGTGCCAGCAGTGCGGTCAGGGGGCAAAGGACTGAAGCTTTCTTT. Using reference TRBV2 and TRBJ1-1 for the parts outside the CDR3, the full variable domain is EPEVTQTPSHQVTQMGQEVILRCVPISNHLYFYWYRQILGQKVEFLVSFYNNEISEKSEIFDDQFSVERPDGSNFTLKIRSTKLEDSAMYFCASSAVRGQRTEAFFGQGTRLTVV.

V and J are TRBV28 and TRBJ1-2; D call uncertain. V dropped 2 bases and J dropped 7 bases, with 11 bases sitting between them. The length of the CDR3 is 13 residues. Germline V gives CDR1 MDHEN, CDR2 SYDVKM. The CDR3 DNA reads as TGTGCCAGCAGTTTAGTTACTCAGGTTGGCTACACCTTC. Its translation: CASSLVTQVGYTF.

Only one count was recorded for this clone. The genes are TRBV18 and TRBJ1-5; no firm D call. CDR3 length: 13 amino acids. Germline CDR1 is KGHSH and CDR2 is LQKENI. Trimming cost V 1 base and J 4 bases, with 5 bases left between them. The chain's CDR3 is CASSPRENQPQHF. CDR3 sequence (DNA): TGTGCCAGCTCACCACGGGAGAATCAGCCCCAGCATTTT.

J is TRBJ2-7 and V is TRBV11-2; 7 bases match TRBD2. The CDR3 contains 13 residues. Germline loops: CDR1 SGHAT, CDR2 FQNNGV. The J segment lost 4 bases and the V segment lost 3 bases, leaving 3 bases of the junction unmatched. The chain's CDR3 is CASSLGGEYEQYF. CDR3 in DNA: TGTGCCAGCAGCTTGGGAGGGGAGTACGAGCAGTACTTC.

The chain joins TRBV5-1 to TRBJ2-6; 9 bases map to TRBD2. Germline-derived CDR1 and CDR2 are SGHRS and YFSETQ. The CDR3 has 17 residues. V was clipped by 9 bases and J by 4 bases; unmatched bases: 14. The CDR3 loop is CATRSGSGGLGANVLTF. In DNA form, the CDR3 reads TGCGCCACCCGATCGGGAAGCGGGGGGTTAGGGGCCAACGTCCTGACTTTC.

Only a few counts were recorded for this clone. The chain has TRBV7-2 and TRBJ1-2; the D gene is possibly TRBD1 (5 bases). V lost 5 bases and J lost 13, with 20 bases in between. In germline, CDR1 is SGHTA, CDR2 FQGNSA. CDR3 length: 13 residues. The CDR3, as DNA: TGTGCCAGCAGCCCCGTTAGGGGCCCCGTCAGCACCTTC. Amino acids: CASSPVRGPVSTF.

The chain employs TRBV5-4 and TRBJ1-2, with 10 nucleotides matching TRBD1. This CDR3 has 14 residues. Trimming removed 6 bases from V and 4 bases from J; junction bases left unmatched: 6. Germline CDR1 and CDR2: SGHNT and YYREEE (reference sequence). Here the CDR3 DNA reads TGTGCCAGCACCCCGGGGGACAGGGGCTATGGCTACACCTTC. This codes for CASTPGDRGYGYTF.

The chain recombines TRBV15 with TRBJ1-5, with 9 bases that match TRBD1. This CDR3 is 17 amino acids long. The V gene's germline CDR1 is LNHNV and CDR2 YYDKDF (reference sequence). Trimming cost V 1 base and J 0 bases; bases outside gene matches: 4. The CDR3 sequence is CATSRGRDRDSNQPQHF. In nucleotides, the CDR3 is TGTGCCACCAGCAGAGGGAGGGACAGGGATAGCAATCAGCCCCAGCATTTT.

The V call is TRBV9, the J call TRBJ2-7, with 9 bases fitting TRBD1. The CDR3 contains 15 residues. V lost 0 bases and J lost 2; bases outside the gene matches: 3. Germline values: CDR1 SGDLS, CDR2 YYNGEE. CDR3 protein: CASSVAGTGTYEQYF. CDR3 in DNA: TGTGCCAGCAGCGTAGCAGGGACAGGGACCTACGAGCAGTACTTC.

This clone turned up a few times. Other DNA sequences in this sample translate to the same CDR3. V and J are TRBV29-1 and TRBJ2-7, with TRBD2 matching over 15 bases. The J segment lost 2 bases and the V segment lost 3 bases, leaving 2 bases of the junction unmatched. CDR1 and CDR2 (germline): SQVTM, ANQGSEA. The CDR3 is made up of 15 amino acids. The CDR3 bases are TGCAGCGTTGAGGGGACTAGCGGGGGGACCTACGAGCAGTACTTC. It yields the protein CSVEGTSGGTYEQYF.